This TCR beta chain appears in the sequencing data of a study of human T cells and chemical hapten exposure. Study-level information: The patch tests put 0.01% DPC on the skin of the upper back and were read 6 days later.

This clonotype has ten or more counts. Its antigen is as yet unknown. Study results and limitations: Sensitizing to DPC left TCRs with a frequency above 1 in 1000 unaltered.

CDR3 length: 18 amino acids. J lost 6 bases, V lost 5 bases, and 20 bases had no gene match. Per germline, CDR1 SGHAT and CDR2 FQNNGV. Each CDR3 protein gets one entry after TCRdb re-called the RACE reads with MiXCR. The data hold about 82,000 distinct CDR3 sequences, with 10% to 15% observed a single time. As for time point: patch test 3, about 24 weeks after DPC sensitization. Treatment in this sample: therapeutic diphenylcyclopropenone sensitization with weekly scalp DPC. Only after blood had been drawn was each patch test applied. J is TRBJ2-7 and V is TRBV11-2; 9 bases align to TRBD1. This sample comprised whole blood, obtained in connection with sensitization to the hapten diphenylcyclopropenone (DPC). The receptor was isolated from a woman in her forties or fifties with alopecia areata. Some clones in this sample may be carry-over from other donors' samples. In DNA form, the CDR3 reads TGTGCCAGCAGCCCCGGGACAGGGTTCCCCAAACTACGGGTCGAGCAGTACTTC. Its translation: CASSPGTGFPKLRVEQYF. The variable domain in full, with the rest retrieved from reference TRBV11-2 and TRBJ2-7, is EAGVAQSPRYKIIEKRQSVAFWCNPISGHATLYWYQQILGQGPKLLIQFQNNGVVDDSQLPKDRFSAERLKGVDSTLKIQPAKLEDSAVYLCASSPGTGFPKLRVEQYFGPGTRLTVT.